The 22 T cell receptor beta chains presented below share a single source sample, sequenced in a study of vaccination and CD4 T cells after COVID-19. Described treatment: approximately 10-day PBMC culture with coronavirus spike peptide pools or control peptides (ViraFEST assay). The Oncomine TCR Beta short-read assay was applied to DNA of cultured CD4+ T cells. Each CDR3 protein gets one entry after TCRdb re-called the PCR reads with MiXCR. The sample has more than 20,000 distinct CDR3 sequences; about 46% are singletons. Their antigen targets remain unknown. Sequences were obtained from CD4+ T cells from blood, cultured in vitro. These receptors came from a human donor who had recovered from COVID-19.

This CDR3 is CASSVGTGGYEQYF. The CDR3 region has the DNA TGTGCCAGTAGTGTGGGTACAGGGGGCTACGAGCAGTACTTC. The V and J genes are TRBV19 and TRBJ2-7; 8 nucleotides match TRBD1. The CDR3 loop spans 14 amino acids. Trimming removed 5 bases from V and 3 bases from J; junction bases left unmatched: 6. From germline, CDR1 is LNHDA and CDR2 SQIVND (reference sequence).

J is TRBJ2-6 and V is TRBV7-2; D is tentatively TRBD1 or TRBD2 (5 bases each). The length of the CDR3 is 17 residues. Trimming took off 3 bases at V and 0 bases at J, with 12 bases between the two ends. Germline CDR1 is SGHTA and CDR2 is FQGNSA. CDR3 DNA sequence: TGTGCCAGCAGCTTTTCAGGGAGAAGCTCTGGGGCCAACGTCCTGACTTTC. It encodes CASSFSGRSSGANVLTF. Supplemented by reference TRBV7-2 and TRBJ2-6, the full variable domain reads GAGVSQSPSNKVTEKGKDVELRCDPISGHTALYWYRQSLGQGLEFLIYFQGNSAPDKSGLPSDRFSAERTGGSVSTLTIQRTQQEDSAVYLCASSFSGRSSGANVLTFGAGSRLTVL.

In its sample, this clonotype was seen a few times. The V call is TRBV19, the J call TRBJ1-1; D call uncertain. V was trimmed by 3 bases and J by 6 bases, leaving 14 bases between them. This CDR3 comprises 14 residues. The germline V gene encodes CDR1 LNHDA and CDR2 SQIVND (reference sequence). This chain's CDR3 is CASSMGYLRSEAFF. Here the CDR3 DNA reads TGTGCCAGTAGTATGGGGTATCTGCGTTCTGAAGCTTTCTTT.

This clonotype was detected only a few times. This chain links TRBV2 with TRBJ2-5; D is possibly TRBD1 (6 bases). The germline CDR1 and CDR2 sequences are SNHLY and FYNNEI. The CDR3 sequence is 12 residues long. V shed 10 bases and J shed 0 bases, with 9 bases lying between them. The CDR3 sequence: CATRQDQETQYF. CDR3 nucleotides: TGTGCCACCAGACAGGACCAAGAGACCCAGTACTTC.

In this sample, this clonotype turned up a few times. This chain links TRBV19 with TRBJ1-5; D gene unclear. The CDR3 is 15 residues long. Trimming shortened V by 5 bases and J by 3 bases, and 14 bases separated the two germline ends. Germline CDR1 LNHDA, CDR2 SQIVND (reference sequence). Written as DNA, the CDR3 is TGTGCCAGTAGTCTGATACAGACCTCCAATCAGCCCCAGCATTTT. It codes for CASSLIQTSNQPQHF.

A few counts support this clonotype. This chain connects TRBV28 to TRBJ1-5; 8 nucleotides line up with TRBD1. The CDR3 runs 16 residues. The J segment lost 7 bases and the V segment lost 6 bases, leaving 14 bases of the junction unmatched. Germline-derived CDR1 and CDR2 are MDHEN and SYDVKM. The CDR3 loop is CASSPTGELQRQPQHF. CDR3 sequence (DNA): TGTGCCAGCAGCCCGACAGGGGAATTGCAGAGGCAGCCCCAGCATTTT.

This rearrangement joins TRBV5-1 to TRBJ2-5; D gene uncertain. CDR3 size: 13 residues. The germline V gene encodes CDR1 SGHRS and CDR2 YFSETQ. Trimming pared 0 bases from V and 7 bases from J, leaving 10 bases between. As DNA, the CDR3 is TGCGCCAGCAGCTTGGGAAGCGTCGTGACCCAGTACTTC. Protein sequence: CASSLGSVVTQYF.

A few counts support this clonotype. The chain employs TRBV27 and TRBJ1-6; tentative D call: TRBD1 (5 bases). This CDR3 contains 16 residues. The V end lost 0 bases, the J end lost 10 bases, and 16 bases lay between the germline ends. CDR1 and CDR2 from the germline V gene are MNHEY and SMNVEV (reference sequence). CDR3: CASSLSWSGLDSPLHF. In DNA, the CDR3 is TGTGCCAGCAGTTTATCGTGGTCAGGGCTAGACTCACCCCTCCACTTT.

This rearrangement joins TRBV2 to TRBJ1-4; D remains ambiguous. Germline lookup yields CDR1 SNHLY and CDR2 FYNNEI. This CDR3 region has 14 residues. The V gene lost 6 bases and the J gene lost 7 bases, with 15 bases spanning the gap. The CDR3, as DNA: TGTGCCAGCAGGGTTCTTGGGCGCGGTGAAAAACTGTTTTTT. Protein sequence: CASRVLGRGEKLFF.

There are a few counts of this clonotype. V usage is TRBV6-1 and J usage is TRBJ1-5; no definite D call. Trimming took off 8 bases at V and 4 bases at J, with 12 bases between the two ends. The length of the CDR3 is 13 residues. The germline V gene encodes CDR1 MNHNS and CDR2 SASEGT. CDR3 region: CASHHALNQPQHF. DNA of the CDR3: TGTGCCAGCCACCATGCCCTAAATCAGCCCCAGCATTTT.

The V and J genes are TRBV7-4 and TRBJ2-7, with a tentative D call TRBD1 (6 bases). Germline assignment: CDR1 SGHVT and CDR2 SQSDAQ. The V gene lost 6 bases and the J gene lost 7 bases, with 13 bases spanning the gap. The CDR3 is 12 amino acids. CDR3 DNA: TGTGCCAGCAGTTCGCCAGGGGTAGAGCAGTACTTC. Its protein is CASSSPGVEQYF.

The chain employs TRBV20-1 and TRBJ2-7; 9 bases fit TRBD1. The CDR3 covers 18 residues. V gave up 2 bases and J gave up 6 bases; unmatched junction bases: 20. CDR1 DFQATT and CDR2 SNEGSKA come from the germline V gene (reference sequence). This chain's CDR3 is CSARIGNRGRFERAEQYF. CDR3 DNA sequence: TGCAGTGCTAGAATCGGAAACAGGGGGCGATTTGAACGTGCCGAGCAGTACTTC.

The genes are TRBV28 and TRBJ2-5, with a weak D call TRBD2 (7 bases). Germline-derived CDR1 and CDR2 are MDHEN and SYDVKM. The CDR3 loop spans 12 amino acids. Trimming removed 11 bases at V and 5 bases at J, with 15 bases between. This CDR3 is CAGSGRGETQYF. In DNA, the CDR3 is TGTGCCGGCTCGGGGAGGGGGGAGACCCAGTACTTC.

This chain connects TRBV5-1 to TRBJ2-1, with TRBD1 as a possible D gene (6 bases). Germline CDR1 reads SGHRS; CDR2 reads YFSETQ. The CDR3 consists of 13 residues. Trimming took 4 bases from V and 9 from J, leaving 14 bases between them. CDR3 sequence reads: CASSPPGVGEQFF. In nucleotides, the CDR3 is TGCGCCAGCAGCCCTCCAGGGGTTGGTGAGCAGTTCTTC.

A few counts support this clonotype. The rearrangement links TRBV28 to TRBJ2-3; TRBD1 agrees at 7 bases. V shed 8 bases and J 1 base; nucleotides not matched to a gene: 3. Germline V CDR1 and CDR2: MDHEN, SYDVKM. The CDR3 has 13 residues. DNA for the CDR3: TGTGCCAGCCACAGGGGAGGCACAGATACGCAGTATTTT. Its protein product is CASHRGGTDTQYF.

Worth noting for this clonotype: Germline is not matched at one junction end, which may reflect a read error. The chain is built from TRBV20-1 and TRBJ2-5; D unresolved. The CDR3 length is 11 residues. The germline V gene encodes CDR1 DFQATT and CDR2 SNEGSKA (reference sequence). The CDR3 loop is CSVRPQETQYF. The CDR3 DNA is TGCAGTGTTAGACCACAAGAGACCCAGTACTTC.

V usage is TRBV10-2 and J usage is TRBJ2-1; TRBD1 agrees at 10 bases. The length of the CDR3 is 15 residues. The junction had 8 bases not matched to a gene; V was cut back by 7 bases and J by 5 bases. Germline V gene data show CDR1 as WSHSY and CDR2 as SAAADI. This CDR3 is CASTPRDRGHNEQFF. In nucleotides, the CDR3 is TGCGCCAGCACCCCCCGGGACAGGGGTCACAATGAGCAGTTCTTC.

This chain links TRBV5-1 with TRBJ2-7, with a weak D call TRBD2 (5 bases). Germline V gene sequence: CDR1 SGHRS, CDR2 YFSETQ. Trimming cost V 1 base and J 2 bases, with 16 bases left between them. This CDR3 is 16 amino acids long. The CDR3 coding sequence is TGCGCCAGCAGCTTGACCGCGTTGGGAGTAGCCTACGAGCAGTACTTC. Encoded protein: CASSLTALGVAYEQYF.

CDR3 loop: CASSYRRGQVVADTQYF. The CDR3 DNA follows: TGTGCCAGCAGCTATAGGCGTGGACAGGTCGTCGCAGATACGCAGTATTTT. The chain combines TRBV7-9 with TRBJ2-3; 7 positions match TRBD1. The CDR3 loop spans 17 amino acids. Germline V gene lookup returns CDR1 SEHNR and CDR2 FQNEAQ (reference sequence). The trim removed 4 bases at V and 4 bases at J, leaving 14 bases unmatched.

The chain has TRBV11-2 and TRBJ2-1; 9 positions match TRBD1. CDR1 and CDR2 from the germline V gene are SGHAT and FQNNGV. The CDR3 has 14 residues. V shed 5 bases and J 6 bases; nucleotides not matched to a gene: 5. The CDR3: CASSPRQGVNEQFF. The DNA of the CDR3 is TGTGCCAGCAGCCCGAGACAGGGGGTCAATGAGCAGTTCTTC.

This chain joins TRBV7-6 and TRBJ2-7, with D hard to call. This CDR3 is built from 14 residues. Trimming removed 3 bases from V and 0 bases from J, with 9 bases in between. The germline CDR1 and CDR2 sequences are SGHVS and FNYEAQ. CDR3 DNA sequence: TGTGCCAGCAGCTTCGGCGCTCCCTCCTACGAGCAGTACTTC. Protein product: CASSFGAPSYEQYF.

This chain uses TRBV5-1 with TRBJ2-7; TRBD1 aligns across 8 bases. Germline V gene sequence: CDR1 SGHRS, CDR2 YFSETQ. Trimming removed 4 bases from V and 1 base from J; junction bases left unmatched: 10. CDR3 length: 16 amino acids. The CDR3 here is CASSDGGDRRSYEQYF. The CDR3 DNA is TGCGCCAGCAGCGACGGTGGGGACAGGAGGTCCTACGAGCAGTACTTC.